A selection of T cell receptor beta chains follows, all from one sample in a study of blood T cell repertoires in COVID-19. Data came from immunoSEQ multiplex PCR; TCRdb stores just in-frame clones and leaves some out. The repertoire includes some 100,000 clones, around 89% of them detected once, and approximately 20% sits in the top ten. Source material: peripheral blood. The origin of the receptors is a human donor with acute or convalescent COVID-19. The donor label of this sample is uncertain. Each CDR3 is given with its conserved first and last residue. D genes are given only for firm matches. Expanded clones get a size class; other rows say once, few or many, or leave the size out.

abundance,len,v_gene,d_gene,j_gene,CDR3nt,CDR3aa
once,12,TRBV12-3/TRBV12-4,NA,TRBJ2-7,TGTGCCAGCAGTTTCTATCCCGGGGAGCAGTACTTC,CASSFYPGEQYF
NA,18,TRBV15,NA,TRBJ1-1,TGTGCCACCAGCAGTAGCCCGGGACACTACGCGTACACGGCTGAAGCTTTCTTT,CATSSSPGHYAYTAEAFF
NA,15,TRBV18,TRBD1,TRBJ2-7,TGTGCCAGCTCACCCCGAAGAGGGGGCACCCACGAGCAGTACTTC,CASSPRRGGTHEQYF
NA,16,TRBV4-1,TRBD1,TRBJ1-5,TGCGCCAGCAGCCAAGAGGGGACAGGGTCTCTTCAGCCCCAGCATTTT,CASSQEGTGSLQPQHF
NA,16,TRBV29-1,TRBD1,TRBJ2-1,TGCAGCGTTGATATGACCGGGACAGGGGAGTGGGATGAGCAGTTCTTC,CSVDMTGTGEWDEQFF
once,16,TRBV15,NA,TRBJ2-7,TGTGCCACCAGCAGAGAGGTAGCGTCCAACTCCTACGAGCAGTACTTC,CATSREVASNSYEQYF
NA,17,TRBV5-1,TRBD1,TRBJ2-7,TGCGCCAGCAGCGCGGACCCCGGGACAGAGGCGGCGTACGAGCAGTACTTC,CASSADPGTEAAYEQYF
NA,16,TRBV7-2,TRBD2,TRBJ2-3,TGTGCCAGCAGCTTAGAGGGACTAGCGGGAACATATACGCAGTATTTT,CASSLEGLAGTYTQYF
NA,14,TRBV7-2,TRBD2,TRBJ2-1,TGTGCCAGCAGCCGGGGACTAGCGGGAGTCGAGCAGTTCTTC,CASSRGLAGVEQFF
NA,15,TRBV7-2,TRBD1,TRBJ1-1,TGTGCCAGCAGCTTAGTCCCGACAGGGGCCACTGAAGCTTTCTTT,CASSLVPTGATEAFF
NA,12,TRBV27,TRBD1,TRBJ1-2,TGTGCCAGCAGGCAGGGGGCTTATGGCTACACCTTC,CASRQGAYGYTF
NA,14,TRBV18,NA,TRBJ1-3,TGTGCCAGCTCCCAAGGGACAAGAGGAAACACCATATATTTT,CASSQGTRGNTIYF
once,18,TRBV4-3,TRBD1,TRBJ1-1,TGCGCCAGCAGCCTCACAGGGGGCGGGGGGCATTGGAGCACTGAAGCTTTCTTT,CASSLTGGGGHWSTEAFF
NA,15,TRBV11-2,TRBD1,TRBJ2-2,TGTGCCAGCAGCTTACAGGGGGCCGTCACCGGGGAGCTGTTTTTT,CASSLQGAVTGELFF
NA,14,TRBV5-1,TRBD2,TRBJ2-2,TGCGCCAGCAGCTTGCGGGAGGGCACCGGGGAGCTGTTTTTT,CASSLREGTGELFF
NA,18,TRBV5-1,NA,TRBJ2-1,TGCGCCAGCACCTCAGAGCCCTACAGGGATCGGGTAGGCAATGAGCAGTTCTTC,CASTSEPYRDRVGNEQFF
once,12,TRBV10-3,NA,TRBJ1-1,TGTGCCATCAGGCAGGGGAACACTGAAGCTTTCTTT,CAIRQGNTEAFF
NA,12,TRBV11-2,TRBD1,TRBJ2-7,TGTGCCAGCAGCGGACAGGGGGTCGAGCAGTACTTC,CASSGQGVEQYF
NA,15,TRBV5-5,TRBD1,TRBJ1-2,TGTGCCAGCAGCCTGTGGCCGGGACAGGGAGGGGGCTACACCTTC,CASSLWPGQGGGYTF
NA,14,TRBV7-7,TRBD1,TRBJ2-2,TGTGCCAGCAGCTTGGGACAGGCGGCCGGGGAGCTGTTTTTT,CASSLGQAAGELFF
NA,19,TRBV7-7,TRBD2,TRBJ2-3,TGTGCCAGCAGCCTACAAGCTCCAAATAGCGGGGTTAGGCCAGATACGCAGTATTTT,CASSLQAPNSGVRPDTQYF
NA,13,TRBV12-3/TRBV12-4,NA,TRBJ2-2,TGTGCCAGCAGTTTTATTGTCCCCGGGGAGCTGTTTTTT,CASSFIVPGELFF
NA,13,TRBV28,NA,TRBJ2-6,TGTGCCAGCAGCCTCTCTGGGGCCAACGTCCTGACTTTC,CASSLSGANVLTF
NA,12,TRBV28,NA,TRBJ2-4,TGTGCCAGCAGTTTCTACCCTAACATTCAGTACTTC,CASSFYPNIQYF
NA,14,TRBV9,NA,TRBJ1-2,TGTGCCAGCAGCGTAACCGGGGGGAACTATGGCTACACCTTC,CASSVTGGNYGYTF
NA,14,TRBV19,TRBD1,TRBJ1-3,TGTGCCAGTAGGACAGGGTCCTCTGGAAACACCATATATTTT,CASRTGSSGNTIYF
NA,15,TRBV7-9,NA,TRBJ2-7,TGTGCCAGCAGCTTAGGCAGACAGTACTCCTACGAGCAGTACTTC,CASSLGRQYSYEQYF
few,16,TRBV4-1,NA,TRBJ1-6,TGCGCCAGCAGCCAGGGGAGAGGGATGGGGAATTCACCCCTCCACTTT,CASSQGRGMGNSPLHF
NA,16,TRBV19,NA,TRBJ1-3,TGTGCCAGTAGTCCCCGAGGACAGTTCACTGGAAACACCATATATTTT,CASSPRGQFTGNTIYF
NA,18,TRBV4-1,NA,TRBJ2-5,TGCGCCAGCAGCCAATCCCCGTTTGAAGGGGGCGGGAAAGAGACCCAGTACTTC,CASSQSPFEGGGKETQYF
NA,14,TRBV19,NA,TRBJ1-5,TGTGCCAGTAGTTTCAATCAGGGTGATCAGCCCCAGCATTTT,CASSFNQGDQPQHF
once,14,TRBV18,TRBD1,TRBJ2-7,TGTGCCAGCACCACTACAGGGGGAATCAACGAGCAGTACTTC,CASTTTGGINEQYF
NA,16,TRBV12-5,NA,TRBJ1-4,TGTGCTAGTGCCCCCTGGGGTCCAGGGGTAAATGAAAAACTGTTTTTT,CASAPWGPGVNEKLFF
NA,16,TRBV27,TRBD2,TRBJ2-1,TGTGCCAGCAGTGGACGGAGTAGCGGGAGGAGGGATGAGCAGTTCTTC,CASSGRSSGRRDEQFF
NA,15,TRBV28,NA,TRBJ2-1,TGTGCCAGCAGTTCCGGTCAGGGGAGCTACAATGAGCAGTTCTTC,CASSSGQGSYNEQFF
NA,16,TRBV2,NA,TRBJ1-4,TGTGCCAGCAGTGAAATGTTAATTGCAACTAATGAAAAACTGTTTTTT,CASSEMLIATNEKLFF
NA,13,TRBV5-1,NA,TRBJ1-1,TGCGCCAGCAGCCGGGATTTGAACACTGAAGCTTTCTTT,CASSRDLNTEAFF
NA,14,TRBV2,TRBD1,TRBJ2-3,TGTGCCGGTTCCCGGGACAGGGGTCCAGATACGCAGTATTTT,CAGSRDRGPDTQYF
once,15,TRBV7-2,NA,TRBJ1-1,TGTGCCAGCAGCTTAATGTGGGCAGGTAGCGCTGAAGCTTTCTTT,CASSLMWAGSAEAFF
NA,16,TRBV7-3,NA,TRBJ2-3,TGTGCCAGCAGCTTCCAAGGGGCTCCCAGCACAGATACGCAGTATTTT,CASSFQGAPSTDTQYF
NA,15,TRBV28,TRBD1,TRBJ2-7,TGTGCCAGCAGTACGACAGGGGGCTTCTTTTACGAGCAGTACTTC,CASSTTGGFFYEQYF
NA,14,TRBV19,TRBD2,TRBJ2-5,TGTGCCAGTAGTAACCGGGGAGGGAAAGAGACCCAGTACTTC,CASSNRGGKETQYF
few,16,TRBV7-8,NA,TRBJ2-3,TGTGCCAGCAGCTTATGGGACGGGAGTGCGACAGATACGCAGTATTTT,CASSLWDGSATDTQYF
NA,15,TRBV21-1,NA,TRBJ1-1,TGTGCCAGCAGCACACAACAGGGCAAGATCGCTGAAGCTTTCTTT,CASSTQQGKIAEAFF
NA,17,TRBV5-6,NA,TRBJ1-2,TGTGCCAGCAGCTTGGGGGGTGGGGCCCACGCAAGTTATGGCTACACCTTC,CASSLGGGAHASYGYTF
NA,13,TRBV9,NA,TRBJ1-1,TGTGCCAGCAGCACACAGGTTTACACTGAAGCTTTCTTT,CASSTQVYTEAFF
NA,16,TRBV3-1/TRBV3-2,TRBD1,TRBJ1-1,TGTGCCAGCAGCCTCCACCACGGACAGGGGTACACTGAAGCTTTCTTT,CASSLHHGQGYTEAFF
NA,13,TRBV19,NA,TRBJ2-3,TGTGCCAGTTCCCGACAGGTCACAGATACGCAGTATTTT,CASSRQVTDTQYF
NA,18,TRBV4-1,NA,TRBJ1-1,TGCGCCAGCAGCCAAGGACGAGGGAGGGATTCGGGTAAGGGTGAAGCTTTCTTT,CASSQGRGRDSGKGEAFF
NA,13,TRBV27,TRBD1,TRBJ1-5,TGTGCCAGCAGGACAGGGGGCGGGCAGCCCCAGCATTTT,CASRTGGGQPQHF
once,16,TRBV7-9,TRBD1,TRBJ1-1,TGTGCCAGCAGCTTACCCTCCGGGACAGGGAGAACTGAAGCTTTCTTT,CASSLPSGTGRTEAFF
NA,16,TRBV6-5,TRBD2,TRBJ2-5,TGTGCCAGCAGTTACGAGAGGACTAGCGGGAGCAAGACCCAGTACTTC,CASSYERTSGSKTQYF
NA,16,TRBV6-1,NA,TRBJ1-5,TGTGCCAGCAGTGAACTGGGTTTGGGCAGCAATCAGCCCCAGCATTTT,CASSELGLGSNQPQHF
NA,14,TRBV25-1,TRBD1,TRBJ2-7,TGTGCCAGCTCTAAGGGACAGGGGGCCTACGAGCAGTACTTC,CASSKGQGAYEQYF
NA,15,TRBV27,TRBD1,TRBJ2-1,TGTGCCAGCAGACACGACAGGGGCCTACACAATGAGCAGTTCTTC,CASRHDRGLHNEQFF
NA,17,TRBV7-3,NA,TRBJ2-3,TGTGCCAGCAGCTTGATCCGGGACACTCACGGTGCAGATACGCAGTATTTT,CASSLIRDTHGADTQYF
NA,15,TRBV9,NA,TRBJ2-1,TGTGCCAGCAGCGTAGAGCCTAGCTCCTACAATGAGCAGTTCTTC,CASSVEPSSYNEQFF
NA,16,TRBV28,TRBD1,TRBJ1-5,TGTGCCAGCAGCCGCGGGACAGGGGTTAGCAATCAGCCCCAGCATTTT,CASSRGTGVSNQPQHF
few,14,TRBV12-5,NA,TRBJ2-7,TGTGCTAGTGCCATGGAGGGAGGAGTGTACGAGCAGTACTTC,CASAMEGGVYEQYF
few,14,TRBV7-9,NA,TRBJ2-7,TGTGCCAGCAGCTTTGACACAGGTGACTACGAGCAGTACTTC,CASSFDTGDYEQYF